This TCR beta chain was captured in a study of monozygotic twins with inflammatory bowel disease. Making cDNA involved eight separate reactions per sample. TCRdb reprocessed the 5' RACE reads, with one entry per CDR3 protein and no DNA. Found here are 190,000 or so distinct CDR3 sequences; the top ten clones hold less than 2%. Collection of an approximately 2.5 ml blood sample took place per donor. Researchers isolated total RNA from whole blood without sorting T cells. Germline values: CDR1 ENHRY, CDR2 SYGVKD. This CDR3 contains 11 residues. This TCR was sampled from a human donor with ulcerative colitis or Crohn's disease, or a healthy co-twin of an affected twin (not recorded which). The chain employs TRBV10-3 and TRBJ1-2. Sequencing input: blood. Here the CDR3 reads CAIRATYGYTF.